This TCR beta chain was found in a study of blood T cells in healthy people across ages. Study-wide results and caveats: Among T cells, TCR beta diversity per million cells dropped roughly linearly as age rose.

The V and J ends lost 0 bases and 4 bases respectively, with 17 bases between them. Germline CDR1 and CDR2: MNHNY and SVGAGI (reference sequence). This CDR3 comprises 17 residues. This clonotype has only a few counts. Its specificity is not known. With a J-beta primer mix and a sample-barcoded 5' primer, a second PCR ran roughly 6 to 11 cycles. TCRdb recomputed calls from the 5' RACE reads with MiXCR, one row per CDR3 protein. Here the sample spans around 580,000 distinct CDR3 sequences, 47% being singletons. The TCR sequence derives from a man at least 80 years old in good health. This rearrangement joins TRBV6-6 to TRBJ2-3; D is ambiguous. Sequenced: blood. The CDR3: CASSYSSSELRADTQYF. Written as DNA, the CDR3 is TGTGCCAGCAGTTACTCGTCCAGCGAGCTTCGGGCAGATACGCAGTATTTT.